Listed here is a single TCR beta chain. Its antigen is unknown. The data were obtained in a study of vaccination effects on CD4 cells after COVID-19. Assay: immunoSEQ multiplex PCR; the TCRdb copy retains only in-frame clones and omits some. Here the sample spans tens of thousands of clones, about 80% being singletons. V was cut by 1 base and J by 3 bases, with 7 bases left in between. CDR1 LGHDT and CDR2 YNNKEL come from the germline V gene (reference sequence). The CDR3 spans 14 residues. Using viral peptide pools, the ViraFEST assay grew out antigen-specific CD4+ T cells prior to sequencing. At the end of around eleven days of culture, CD4+ T cells were isolated. Absence of prior SARS-CoV-2 infection characterized the vaccine recipients, who showed negative nucleocapsid antibodies.

Sequences were derived from CD4+ T cells from PBMCs cultured with SARS-CoV-2 spike peptides, sampled before COVID-19 vaccination. This clonotype was sampled from a human donor who received a COVID-19 vaccine. The V and J genes are TRBV3-1 (or the pseudogene TRBV3-2) and TRBJ1-5, with TRBD1 as a possible D gene (6 bases). Here the CDR3 reads CASSQGGHNQPQHF. The CDR3 nucleotides read TGTGCCAGCAGCCAAGGGGGACACAATCAGCCCCAGCATTTT.